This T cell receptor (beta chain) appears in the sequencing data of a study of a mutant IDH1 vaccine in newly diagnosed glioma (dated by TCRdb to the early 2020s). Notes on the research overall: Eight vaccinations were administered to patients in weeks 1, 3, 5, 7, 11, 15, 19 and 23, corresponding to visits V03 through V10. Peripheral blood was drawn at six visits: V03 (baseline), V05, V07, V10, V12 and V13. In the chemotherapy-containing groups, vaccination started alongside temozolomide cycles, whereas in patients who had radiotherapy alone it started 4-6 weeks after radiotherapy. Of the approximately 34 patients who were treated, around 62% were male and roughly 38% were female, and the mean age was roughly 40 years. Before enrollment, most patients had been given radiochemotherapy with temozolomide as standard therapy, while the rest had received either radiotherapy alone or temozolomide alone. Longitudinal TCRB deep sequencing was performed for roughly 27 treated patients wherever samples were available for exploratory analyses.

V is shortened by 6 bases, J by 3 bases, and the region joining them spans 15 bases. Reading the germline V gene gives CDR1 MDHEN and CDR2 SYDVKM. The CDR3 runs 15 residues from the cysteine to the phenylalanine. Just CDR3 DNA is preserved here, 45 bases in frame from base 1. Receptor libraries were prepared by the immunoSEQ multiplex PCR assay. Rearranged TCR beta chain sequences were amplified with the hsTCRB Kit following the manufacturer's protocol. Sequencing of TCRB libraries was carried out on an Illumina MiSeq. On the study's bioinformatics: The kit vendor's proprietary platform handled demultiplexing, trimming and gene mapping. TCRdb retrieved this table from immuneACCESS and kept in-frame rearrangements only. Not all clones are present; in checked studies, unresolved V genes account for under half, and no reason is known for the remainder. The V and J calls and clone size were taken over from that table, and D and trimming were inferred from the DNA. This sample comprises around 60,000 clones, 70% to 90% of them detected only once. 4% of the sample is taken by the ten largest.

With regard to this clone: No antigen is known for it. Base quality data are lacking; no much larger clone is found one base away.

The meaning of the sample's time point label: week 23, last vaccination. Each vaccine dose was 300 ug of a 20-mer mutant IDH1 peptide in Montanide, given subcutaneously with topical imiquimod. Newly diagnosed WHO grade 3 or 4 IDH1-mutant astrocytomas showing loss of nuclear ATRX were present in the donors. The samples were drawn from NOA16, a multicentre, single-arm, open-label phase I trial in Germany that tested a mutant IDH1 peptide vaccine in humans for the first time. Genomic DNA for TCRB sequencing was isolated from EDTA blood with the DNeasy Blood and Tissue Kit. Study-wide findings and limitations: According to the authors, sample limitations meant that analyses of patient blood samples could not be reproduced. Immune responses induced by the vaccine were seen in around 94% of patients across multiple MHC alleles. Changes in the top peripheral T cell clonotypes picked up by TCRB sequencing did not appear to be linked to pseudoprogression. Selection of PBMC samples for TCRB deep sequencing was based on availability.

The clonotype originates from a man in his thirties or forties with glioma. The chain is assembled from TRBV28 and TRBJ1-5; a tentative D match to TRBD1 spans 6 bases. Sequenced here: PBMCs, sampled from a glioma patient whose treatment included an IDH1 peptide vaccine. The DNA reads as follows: TGTGCCAGCAGGTTCGGGGGGGCTTCCAATCAGCCCCAGCATTTT. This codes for CASRFGGASNQPQHF.